The sequence of this TCR beta chain was determined in a study of regulatory T cells in long-lasting Graves disease. Arm-PCR of CDR3 regions and iRepertoire HTBI primers were the basis on which TCR beta libraries were built. TCRdb analysed the multiplex PCR reads with MiXCR anew, one entry per CDR3 protein. The table lists 300,000 to 400,000 distinct CDR3 sequences, about a sixth of them singletons. The V gene's germline CDR1 is PRHDT and CDR2 FYEKMQ (reference sequence). The CDR3 covers 16 residues. The V end lost 5 bases, the J end lost 7 bases, and 21 bases lay between the germline ends. At least ten counts were recorded for this clonotype. The sample's time point: newly diagnosed GD, antithyroid drugs for less than 3 months. The TCR library was prepared using RNA isolated from PBMCs.

Sequenced material: peripheral blood mononuclear cells (PBMCs), taken at new diagnosis, from a patient treated with antithyroid drugs. The sequence was obtained from a female donor with Graves disease. The gene calls are TRBV13 and TRBJ2-1; D is perhaps TRBD2 (5 bases). The chain's CDR3 is CASSQPRLAGINEQFF. The DNA of the CDR3 is TGTGCCAGCAGCCAACCAAGGCTAGCTGGTATTAATGAGCAGTTCTTC.